This TCR beta chain was documented in a study of memory CD4+ T cells and cytomegalovirus serostatus. Study background: Of the healthy Belgian adults, 9 were CMV seropositive and 24 seronegative. Findings of the study overall: The CMV-associated TCR signature appears largely within the CD4+ memory repertoire. Median bootstrapped AUC for CMV status was about 0.95 originally, less than 0.93 US-trained.

As concerns this clone: As yet, its antigen is unknown.

Original processing notes: Out-of-frame sequences were removed, leaving roughly 2,200,000 distinct TCRbeta sequences. Data came from immunoSEQ multiplex PCR; TCRdb stores just in-frame clones and leaves some out. The D gene and trimming were derived from the DNA, and the V and J assignments and clone size from that table. Of about 62,000 clones in the sample, more than 75% are singletons; the top ten hold about 4.7%. The sort gate was single viable CD3+CD4+CD8-CD45RO+ cells for memory CD4+ T cells. Germline V gene lookup returns CDR1 ENHRY and CDR2 SYGVKD. The CDR3 contains 14 residues. The germline V and J ends were trimmed by 7 bases and 6 bases, with 16 bases remaining between them.

The chain carries TRBV10-3 and TRBJ2-1; maybe TRBD1 (6 bases). The TCR sequence derives from an adult in good health and CMV-seropositive. The sample consisted of memory CD4+ T cells from blood. Here the CDR3 reads CAITTGSMSNEQFF. CDR3 nucleotide sequence: TGTGCCATCACTACAGGGTCAATGTCCAATGAGCAGTTCTTC.